The source of this TCR beta chain is a study of shared clonotypes between healthy human individuals. The table lists this clone with a few counts. What it binds is not known. Genomic DNA per cell subset filled all wells of several immunoSEQ plates. Data came from immunoSEQ multiplex PCR; TCRdb stores just in-frame clones and leaves some out. In the table there are hundreds of thousands of clones, roughly 70% of which are singletons. Study donors comprised healthy, HIV-negative adults devoid of recent acute infection or vaccination. In germline, CDR1 is SGHRS, CDR2 YFSETQ. The CDR3 runs to 14 residues. Trimming took 4 bases from V and 5 from J; bases not matched to a gene: 6. Study outcomes and limitations: Clonotypes shared by all four donors outscored non-shared clonotypes in generation probability. In the sorted subsets, rarefaction showed sequencing was incomplete despite large depth.

The chain has TRBV5-1 and TRBJ1-5; TRBD1 matches 7 bases. This TCR was recovered from a woman in her twenties or thirties in good health. Sequences were obtained from memory CD4+ T cells sorted from blood. This sample's subset: CD45RA-negative fraction. The CDR3: CASSPGTDHQPQHF. Here the CDR3 DNA reads TGCGCCAGCAGCCCCGGGACAGACCATCAGCCCCAGCATTTT.